This T cell receptor beta chain derives from a study of blood T cell repertoires in COVID-19. Germline lookup yields CDR1 SEHNR and CDR2 FQNEAQ (reference sequence). The CDR3 runs 12 residues. Between the trimmed V and J ends, which lost 1 base and 9 bases, there was a span of 10 bases. Sequenced by immunoSEQ multiplex PCR; TCRdb stores in-frame clones only, minus some. The sample lists some 270,000 clones, about 90% occurring once. Residents of approximately 25 US areas, aged roughly 18 to 89 years, made up the participants. This clone was seen a handful of times. The material sequenced was PBMCs or T cells enriched from blood (not recorded which). The sequence was obtained from a woman in her thirties or forties who had been exposed to COVID-19. The chain joins TRBV7-9 to TRBJ2-7, with D possibly TRBD2 on 5 matching bases. This CDR3 reads CASSLEQGRQYV. The CDR3 nucleotides read TGTGCCAGCAGCTTAGAACAAGGGAGGCAGTACGTC.